Below are 21 T cell receptor beta chains sequenced from a single sample in a study of shared clonotypes between healthy human individuals. Clones were read by immunoSEQ multiplex PCR, and TCRdb kept only the in-frame ones, dropping some. The sample yields more than 150,000 clones, roughly 91% seen once. The sample consisted of naive CD4+ T cells sorted from blood. The subset here: CD45RA+ positively selected. These receptors were collected from a woman in her thirties in good health.

This chain uses TRBV27 with TRBJ2-7, with D possibly being TRBD2 (6 bases). The germline V and J ends were trimmed by 8 bases and 1 base, with 18 bases remaining between them. Germline values: CDR1 MNHEY, CDR2 SMNVEV (reference sequence). This CDR3 has 15 amino acids. The CDR3 DNA reads as TGTGCCAGCGCAGACGGGCAGGCGGGATCCTACGAGCAGTACTTC. It encodes CASADGQAGSYEQYF.

This clone was detected only a few times. The chain employs TRBV11-2 and TRBJ2-7; D is uncertain. The germline V gene has CDR1 SGHAT and CDR2 FQNNGV. V lost 0 bases, J lost 0 bases, and 9 bases lay in between. The CDR3 spans 15 residues. This CDR3 is CASSLDGRASYEQYF. The CDR3 DNA reads as TGTGCCAGCAGCTTAGATGGTCGGGCCTCCTACGAGCAGTACTTC.

This chain uses TRBV18 with TRBJ2-5, with a tentative D call TRBD1 (6 bases). The V end was cut by 0 bases, the J end by 5 bases, with 16 bases between. Per the germline V gene, CDR1 is KGHSH and CDR2 is LQKENI. This CDR3 comprises 16 residues. The DNA of the CDR3 is TGTGCCAGCTCACCACCCGGACAGCCGGGTAGGGAGACCCAGTACTTC. Its translation: CASSPPGQPGRETQYF.

The V and J genes are TRBV15 and TRBJ2-1; 9 bases are shared with TRBD2. This CDR3 is built from 17 residues. Looked up from germline, CDR1 is LNHNV and CDR2 is YYDKDF (reference sequence). V gave up 1 base and J gave up 8 bases; unmatched junction bases: 12. The CDR3 protein is CATSRGGTSSPLDEQFF. CDR3 coding DNA: TGTGCCACCAGCAGAGGAGGGACTAGCTCCCCTTTGGATGAGCAGTTCTTC. Drawing the rest from reference TRBV15 and TRBJ2-1, the complete variable domain is DAMVIQNPRYQVTQFGKPVTLSCSQTLNHNVMYWYQQKSSQAPKLLFHYYDKDFNNEADTPDNFQSRRPNTSFCFLDIRSPGLGDTAMYLCATSRGGTSSPLDEQFFGPGTRLTVL.

This chain links TRBV27 with TRBJ1-5; D may be TRBD1 (6 bases). Germline V gene lookup returns CDR1 MNHEY and CDR2 SMNVEV (reference sequence). Between the trimmed V and J ends, which lost 8 bases and 6 bases, there was a span of 14 bases. CDR3 length: 13 amino acids. The CDR3 here is CASARTEFQPQHF. The CDR3 coding sequence is TGTGCCAGCGCTAGGACAGAATTTCAGCCCCAGCATTTT.

V gene TRBV10-3 combines with J gene TRBJ1-5; D might be TRBD1 (5 bases). V was cut by 4 bases and J by 2 bases, with 12 bases left in between. This CDR3 has 15 amino acids. CDR1 is ENHRY and CDR2 is SYGVKD in the germline V gene. CDR3 DNA sequence: TGTGCCATCAGTGTCGAGGGGAGCGGCAATCAGCCCCAGCATTTT. Protein: CAISVEGSGNQPQHF.

DNA for the CDR3: TGTGCCAGTAACTTCCGGGGATACAATGAGCAGTTCTTC. It specifies CASNFRGYNEQFF. The chain employs TRBV19 and TRBJ2-1; possibly TRBD2 for D (5 bases). Germline V lookup: CDR1 LNHDA, CDR2 SQIVND (reference sequence). Deletions cut 7 bases from V and 4 bases from J, with 11 bases between. CDR3 length: 13 residues.

The chain couples TRBV7-9 to TRBJ2-2; 7 positions agree with TRBD2. The CDR3 is 16 residues long. In germline, CDR1 is SEHNR, CDR2 FQNEAQ (reference sequence). Trimming took 8 bases from V and 3 from J; bases not matched to a gene: 12. The CDR3 DNA follows: TGTGCCAGCGGGGTATCAGCGGGGAGGGACACCGGGGAGCTGTTTTTT. This translates into CASGVSAGRDTGELFF.

V and J are TRBV19 and TRBJ1-1, with a weak D call TRBD1 (5 bases). V was pared by 8 bases and J by 3 bases, with 13 bases between. This CDR3 has 13 residues. CDR1 and CDR2 from the germline V gene are LNHDA and SQIVND (reference sequence). The CDR3 sequence is CASHRHRDTEAFF. CDR3 DNA: TGTGCCAGTCACAGGCATCGCGACACTGAAGCTTTCTTT.

The rearrangement uses TRBV19 and TRBJ2-5; D may match TRBD1 or TRBD2 (5 bases each). With the DNA end fitting TRBJ2-7 better, the J assignment may be wrong. This CDR3 is built from 14 residues. The V gene's germline CDR1 is LNHDA and CDR2 SQIVND (reference sequence). CDR3 sequence reads: CASSGTGSSYEQYF. The CDR3 DNA sequence: TGTGCCAGTAGTGGGACGGGTAGCTCCTACGAGCAGTACTTC.

The chain combines TRBV11-2 with TRBJ2-7, with 13 bases identical to TRBD2. Looked up from germline, CDR1 is SGHAT and CDR2 is FQNNGV. The CDR3 is made up of 16 amino acids. With 1 base clipped from V and 0 bases from J, the junction kept 0 bases outside the gene matches. The CDR3 DNA reads TGTGCCAGCAGCTTAGGGACTAGCGGGGGCTCCTACGAGCAGTACTTC. The encoded protein is CASSLGTSGGSYEQYF.

This clone came up once. The V call is TRBV11-3, the J call TRBJ2-7; maybe TRBD1 (5 bases). CDR3 length: 14 amino acids. Germline CDR1 reads SGHNT; CDR2 reads YENEEA. The V end was cut by 3 bases, the J end by 5 bases, with 14 bases between. For the CDR3, the DNA is TGTGCCAGCAGCTTCGGGCAGGGTGGCAACGAGCAGTACTTC. Amino acids: CASSFGQGGNEQYF. Combining the CDR3 with reference TRBV11-3 and TRBJ2-7 gives the whole variable domain EAGVVQSPRYKIIEKKQPVAFWCNPISGHNTLYWYLQNLGQGPELLIRYENEEAVDDSQLPKDRFSAERLKGVDSTLKIQPAELGDSAVYLCASSFGQGGNEQYFGPGTRLTVT.

V usage is TRBV19 and J usage is TRBJ1-1, with D possibly matching TRBD1 (5 bases). CDR1 is LNHDA, CDR2 SQIVND, per germline (reference sequence). The CDR3 spans 14 residues. V shed 3 bases and J shed 0 bases, with 8 bases lying between them. The CDR3 nucleotides are TGTGCCAGTAGTATGGGGACTGTGAACACTGAAGCTTTCTTT. Protein sequence: CASSMGTVNTEAFF.

This chain uses TRBV27 with TRBJ2-1, with 11 nucleotides matching TRBD2. The CDR3 consists of 17 residues. The J segment lost 6 bases and the V segment lost 0 bases, leaving 7 bases of the junction unmatched. The germline V gene has CDR1 MNHEY and CDR2 SMNVEV (reference sequence). The CDR3 region is CASSLSGLAVGPNEQFF. DNA for the CDR3: TGTGCCAGCAGTTTATCGGGACTAGCGGTGGGGCCCAATGAGCAGTTCTTC.

The gene calls are TRBV6-4 and TRBJ1-1; a possible D gene is TRBD1 (6 bases). Germline-derived CDR1 and CDR2 are MRHNA and SNTAGT. Deletions cut 5 bases from V and 0 bases from J, with 13 bases between. This CDR3 is 15 amino acids long. The CDR3 is CASSYGGRLNTEAFF. The CDR3 nucleotides read TGTGCCAGCAGTTACGGGGGCAGGTTGAACACTGAAGCTTTCTTT.

The V gene is TRBV6-6, the J gene TRBJ2-7, with 8 bases matching TRBD2. V gave up 5 bases and J gave up 0 bases; unmatched junction bases: 3. The CDR3 sequence is 14 residues long. Germline assignment: CDR1 MNHNY and CDR2 SVGAGI (reference sequence). The chain's CDR3 is CASSNSGGSYEQYF. DNA of the CDR3: TGTGCCAGCAGTAACAGCGGGGGCTCCTACGAGCAGTACTTC.

This chain joins TRBV5-1 and TRBJ2-7; 8 nucleotides agree with TRBD1. The CDR3 spans 15 residues. V lost 4 bases and J lost 2; bases outside the gene matches: 8. Germline CDR1 is SGHRS and CDR2 is YFSETQ. This chain's CDR3 is CASSRMDREAYEQYF. The CDR3, as DNA: TGCGCCAGCAGCCGGATGGACAGGGAGGCCTACGAGCAGTACTTC.

The genes are TRBV7-9 and TRBJ1-3; the D is unclear. The CDR3 is 15 residues long. Trimming left V 1 base short and J 3 bases short, with 10 bases between. CDR1 SEHNR and CDR2 FQNEAQ come from the germline V gene (reference sequence). The CDR3 region is CASSLVAHLGNTIYF. As DNA, the CDR3 is TGTGCCAGCAGCTTAGTAGCCCACCTTGGAAACACCATATATTTT.

The V and J genes are TRBV7-9 and TRBJ2-1; D gene uncertain. This CDR3 region has 18 residues. The ends were cut back, 1 base at V and 8 bases at J, with 24 bases in the middle. Germline assignment: CDR1 SEHNR and CDR2 FQNEAQ (reference sequence). CDR3 nucleotide sequence: TGTGCCAGCAGCTTAGACCTCTCCTGGGCCCCCCTTTGCGATGAGCAGTTCTTC. This gives the protein CASSLDLSWAPLCDEQFF.

CDR3 nucleotide sequence: TGTGCCAGCAGTGTGACTGGGACTGAAGCTTTCTTT. Its protein product is CASSVTGTEAFF. The chain is built from TRBV2 and TRBJ1-1; D is uncertain. The CDR3 consists of 12 residues. V lost 4 bases, J lost 5 bases, and 8 bases lay in between. The germline CDR1 and CDR2 sequences are SNHLY and FYNNEI. Variable domain in full (rest from reference TRBV2 and TRBJ1-1): EPEVTQTPSHQVTQMGQEVILRCVPISNHLYFYWYRQILGQKVEFLVSFYNNEISEKSEIFDDQFSVERPDGSNFTLKIRSTKLEDSAMYFCASSVTGTEAFFGQGTRLTVV.

The chain recombines TRBV10-2 with TRBJ2-7; D possibly corresponds to TRBD1 (6 bases). This CDR3 contains 12 residues. V gave up 5 bases and J gave up 9 bases, with 14 bases separating them. Germline assignment: CDR1 WSHSY and CDR2 SAAADI. The DNA of the CDR3 is TGCGCCAGCAGTCTGGACAGCCGCGCGCAGTACTTC. As protein: CASSLDSRAQYF.